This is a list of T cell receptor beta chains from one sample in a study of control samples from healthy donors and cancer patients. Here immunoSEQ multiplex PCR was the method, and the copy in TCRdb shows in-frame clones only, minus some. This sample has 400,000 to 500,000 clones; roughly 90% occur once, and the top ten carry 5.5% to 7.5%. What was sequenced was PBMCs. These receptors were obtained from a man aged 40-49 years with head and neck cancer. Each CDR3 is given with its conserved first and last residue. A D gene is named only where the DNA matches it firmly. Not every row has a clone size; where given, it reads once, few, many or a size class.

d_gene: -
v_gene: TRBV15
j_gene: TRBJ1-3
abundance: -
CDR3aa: CATSPRKSSGNTIYF
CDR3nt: TGTGCCACCAGCCCAAGGAAGAGCTCTGGAAACACCATATATTTT

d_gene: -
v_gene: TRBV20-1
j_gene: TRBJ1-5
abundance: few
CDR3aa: CSASPHLSGALSNQPQHF
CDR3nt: TGCAGTGCTAGTCCCCACCTCTCGGGGGCCCTTAGCAATCAGCCCCAGCATTTT

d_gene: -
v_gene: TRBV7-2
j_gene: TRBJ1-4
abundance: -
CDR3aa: CASSYSRGEKLFF
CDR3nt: TGTGCCAGCAGCTATAGTAGGGGGGAAAAACTGTTTTTT

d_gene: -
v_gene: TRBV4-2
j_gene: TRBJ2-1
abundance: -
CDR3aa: CASSQVSPSSYNEQFF
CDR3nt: TGTGCCAGCAGCCAAGTTTCCCCGAGCTCCTACAATGAGCAGTTCTTC

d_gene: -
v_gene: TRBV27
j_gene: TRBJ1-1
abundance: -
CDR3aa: CASSFRGVNTEAFF
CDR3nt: TGTGCCAGCAGTTTCCGGGGTGTGAACACTGAAGCTTTCTTT

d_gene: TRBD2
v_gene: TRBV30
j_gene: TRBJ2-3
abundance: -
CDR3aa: CAWIGGGSDTQYF
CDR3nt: TGTGCCTGGATTGGCGGGGGTTCGGATACGCAGTATTTT

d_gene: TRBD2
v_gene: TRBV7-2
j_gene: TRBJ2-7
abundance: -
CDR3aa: CASSPRVWLAGGYEQYF
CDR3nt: TGTGCCAGCAGCCCGAGGGTTTGGCTAGCGGGGGGTTACGAGCAGTACTTC

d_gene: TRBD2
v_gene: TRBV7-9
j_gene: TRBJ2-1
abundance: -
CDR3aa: CASSLGLAGYNEQFF
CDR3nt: TGTGCCAGCAGCTTAGGACTAGCGGGCTACAATGAGCAGTTCTTC

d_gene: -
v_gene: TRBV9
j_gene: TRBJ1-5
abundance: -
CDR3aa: CASSVSGGNQPQHF
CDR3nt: TGTGCCAGCAGCGTTTCCGGGGGCAATCAGCCCCAGCATTTT

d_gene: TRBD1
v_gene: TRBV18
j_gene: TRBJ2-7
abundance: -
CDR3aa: CASSPLPTGQGDEQYF
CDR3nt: TGTGCCAGCTCACCCCTACCGACGGGACAGGGGGACGAGCAGTACTTC

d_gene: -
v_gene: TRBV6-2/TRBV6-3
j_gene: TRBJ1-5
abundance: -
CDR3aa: CASSTHQPQHF
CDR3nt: TGTGCCAGCAGTACACATCAGCCCCAGCATTTT

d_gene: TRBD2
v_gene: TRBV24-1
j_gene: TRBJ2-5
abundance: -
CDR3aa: CATSDRNALAGQETQYF
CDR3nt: TGTGCCACCAGTGATCGCAACGCACTAGCGGGGCAAGAGACCCAGTACTTC

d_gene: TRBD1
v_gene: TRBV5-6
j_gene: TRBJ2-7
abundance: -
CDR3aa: CASSFGQAEQYF
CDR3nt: TGTGCCAGCAGCTTCGGACAGGCCGAGCAGTACTTC

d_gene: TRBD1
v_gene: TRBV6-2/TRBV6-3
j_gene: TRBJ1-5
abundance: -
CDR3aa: CASSYTGQVGQPQHF
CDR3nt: TGTGCCAGCAGTTACACAGGACAGGTGGGTCAGCCCCAGCATTTT

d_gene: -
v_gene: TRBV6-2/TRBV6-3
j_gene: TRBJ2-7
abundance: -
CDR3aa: CASSYEQENHHEQYF
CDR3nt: TGTGCCAGCAGTTACGAACAGGAGAATCACCACGAGCAGTACTTC

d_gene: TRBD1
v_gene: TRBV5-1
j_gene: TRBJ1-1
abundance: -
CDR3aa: CASSLAGQVMTEAFF
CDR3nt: TGCGCCAGCAGCTTGGCCGGACAGGTAATGACTGAAGCTTTCTTT

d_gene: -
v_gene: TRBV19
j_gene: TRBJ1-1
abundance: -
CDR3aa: CASSIPNTEAFF
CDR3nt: TGTGCCAGTAGTATCCCCAACACTGAAGCTTTCTTT

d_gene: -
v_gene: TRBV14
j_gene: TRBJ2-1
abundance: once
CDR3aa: CASSLSSSGYNEQFF
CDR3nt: TGTGCCAGCAGCCTCAGTTCCTCGGGATACAATGAGCAGTTCTTC

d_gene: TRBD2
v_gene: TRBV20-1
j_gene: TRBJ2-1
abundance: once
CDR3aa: CSASRLAGAHEQFF
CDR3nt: TGCAGTGCTAGTAGACTAGCGGGAGCTCATGAGCAGTTCTTC

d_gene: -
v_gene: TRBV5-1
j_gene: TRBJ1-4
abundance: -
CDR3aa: CASSNGGLGEKLFF
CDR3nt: TGCGCCAGCAGTAACGGGGGGCTCGGGGAAAAACTGTTTTTT

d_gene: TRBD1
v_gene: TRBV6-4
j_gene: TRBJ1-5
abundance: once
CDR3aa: CASSPDRALEPQHF
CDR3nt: TGTGCCAGCAGCCCAGACAGGGCCCTTGAACCCCAGCATTTT

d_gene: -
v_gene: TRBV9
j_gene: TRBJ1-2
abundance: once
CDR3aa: CASSVEGRTWYGYTF
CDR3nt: TGTGCCAGCAGCGTAGAGGGCAGGACTTGGTATGGCTACACCTTC

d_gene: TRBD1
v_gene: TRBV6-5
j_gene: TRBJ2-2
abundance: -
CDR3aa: CASSSDRVDTGELFF
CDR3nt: TGTGCCAGCAGTTCGGACAGGGTGGACACCGGGGAGCTGTTTTTT

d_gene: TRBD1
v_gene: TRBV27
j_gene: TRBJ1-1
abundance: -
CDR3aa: CATHRGTEAFF
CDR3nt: TGTGCCACCCACAGGGGAACTGAAGCTTTCTTT

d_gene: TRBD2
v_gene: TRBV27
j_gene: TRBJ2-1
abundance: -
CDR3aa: CASDRSWGGSYNEQFF
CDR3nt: TGTGCCAGCGACCGCTCATGGGGGGGGAGCTACAATGAGCAGTTCTTC

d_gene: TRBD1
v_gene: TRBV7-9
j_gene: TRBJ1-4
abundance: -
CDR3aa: CASSGSRDSHRSEKLFF
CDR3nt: TGTGCCAGCAGCGGTAGTCGGGACAGCCATAGGAGCGAAAAACTGTTTTTT

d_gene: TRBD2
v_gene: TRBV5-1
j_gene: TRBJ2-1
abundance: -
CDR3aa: CASSLVGTSGDEQFF
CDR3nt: TGCGCCAGCAGCTTGGTGGGGACTAGCGGGGATGAGCAGTTCTTC

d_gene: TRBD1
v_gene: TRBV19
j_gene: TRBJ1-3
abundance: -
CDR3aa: CASSGLRGTGRTSSGNTIYF
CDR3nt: TGTGCCAGTAGTGGACTTCGGGGGACAGGGCGAACTAGCTCTGGAAACACCATATATTTT

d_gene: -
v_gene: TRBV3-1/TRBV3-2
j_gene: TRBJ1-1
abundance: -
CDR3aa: CASSQVSRATEAFF
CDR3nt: TGTGCCAGCAGCCAAGTGAGTAGAGCCACTGAAGCTTTCTTT

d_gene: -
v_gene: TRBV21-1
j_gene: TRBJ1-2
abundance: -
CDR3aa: CASSKGISGERTGTFYGYTF
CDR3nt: TGTGCCAGCAGCAAGGGAATTTCGGGAGAGCGGACAGGGACCTTCTATGGCTACACCTTC

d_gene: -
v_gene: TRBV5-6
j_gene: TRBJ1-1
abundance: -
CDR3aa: CASQGGNTEAFF
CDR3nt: TGTGCTTCTCAGGGAGGTAACACTGAAGCTTTCTTT

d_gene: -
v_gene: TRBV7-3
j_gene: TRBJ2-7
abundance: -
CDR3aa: CASSLVGIGASEQYF
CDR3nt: TGTGCCAGCAGCTTAGTCGGGATCGGGGCGTCCGAGCAGTACTTC

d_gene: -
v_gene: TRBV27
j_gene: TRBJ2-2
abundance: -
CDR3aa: CASLRRRNLTGELFF
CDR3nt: TGTGCCAGCCTTAGAAGGCGCAACCTCACCGGGGAGCTGTTTTTT

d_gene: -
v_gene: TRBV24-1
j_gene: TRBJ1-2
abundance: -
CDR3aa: CATSDEQDGYTF
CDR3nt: TGTGCCACCAGTGATGAGCAGGATGGCTACACCTTC

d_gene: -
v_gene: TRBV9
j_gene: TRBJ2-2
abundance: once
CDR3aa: CASSVAGDRSLVAGSNTGELFF
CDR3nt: TGTGCCAGCAGCGTAGCTGGGGACAGGAGTTTAGTAGCGGGATCGAACACCGGGGAGCTGTTTTTT

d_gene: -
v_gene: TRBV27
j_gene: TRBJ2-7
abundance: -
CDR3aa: CASSSPMEPRQYF
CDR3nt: TGTGCCAGCAGTTCCCCTATGGAGCCTCGACAGTACTTC

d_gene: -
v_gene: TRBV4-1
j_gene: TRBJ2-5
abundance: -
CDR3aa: CASSQGRGDLETQYF
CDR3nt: TGCGCCAGCAGCCAAGGCAGGGGGGACCTAGAGACCCAGTACTTC

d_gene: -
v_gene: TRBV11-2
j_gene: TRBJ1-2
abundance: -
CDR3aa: CASTLMGSARGAYGYTF
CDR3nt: TGTGCCAGCACCCTAATGGGGTCGGCTCGCGGGGCCTATGGCTACACCTTC